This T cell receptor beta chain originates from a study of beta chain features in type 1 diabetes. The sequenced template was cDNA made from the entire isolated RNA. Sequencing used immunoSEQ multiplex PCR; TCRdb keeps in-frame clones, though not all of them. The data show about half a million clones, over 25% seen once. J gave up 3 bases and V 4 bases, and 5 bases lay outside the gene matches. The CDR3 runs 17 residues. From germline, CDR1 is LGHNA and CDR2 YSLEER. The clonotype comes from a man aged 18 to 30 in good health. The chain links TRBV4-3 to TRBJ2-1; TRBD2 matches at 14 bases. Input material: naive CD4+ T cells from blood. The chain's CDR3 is CASSRDGTSGGYNEQFF. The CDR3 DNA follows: TGCGCCAGCAGCCGCGACGGGACTAGCGGGGGCTACAATGAGCAGTTCTTC.